The 15 T cell receptor beta chains in this list originate from one sample, sequenced in a study of CD8 T cells in ankylosing spondylitis (dated by TCRdb to 2015 to 2018). What the study reported, not specific to this receptor: A TCR beta motif of 8 or 9 highly homologous amino acid variants appeared characteristic of blood from ankylosing spondylitis patients.

The method was 5' RACE. Data came from an Illumina HiSeq 2500. The public reads were reprocessed in TCRdb via fastp at Q25 and MiXCR, keeping in-frame beta chains. Each CDR3 protein gets just one entry, which takes the most common genes and DNA from the rows behind it. This sample lists about 540,000 distinct CDR3 sequences; over 9.5% were detected once. The ten largest clones represent 6.8% of the sample. Which antigens these TCRs recognize remains unknown. Sequenced sample: blood, either unsorted or a sorted T cell fraction (not recorded which). These receptors originate from a male donor with ankylosing spondylitis.

This sequence joins TRBV7-8 and TRBJ1-2, with D perhaps TRBD1 (6 bases). The germline V and J ends were trimmed by 4 bases and 4 bases, with 13 bases remaining between them. Germline V lookup: CDR1 SGHVS, CDR2 FQNEAQ. CDR3 length: 14 amino acids. This CDR3 reads CASSSIDRFYGYTF. CDR3 in DNA: TGTGCCAGCAGCTCCATAGACAGGTTCTATGGCTACACCTTC.

The gene calls are TRBV9 and TRBJ1-6; no definite D call. The CDR3 is 12 amino acids. The ends were cut back, 7 bases at V and 8 bases at J, with 10 bases in the middle. Germline-derived CDR1 and CDR2 are SGDLS and YYNGEE. In DNA form, the CDR3 reads TGTGCCAGCGGCCCGAACGATTCACCCCTCCACTTT. Protein: CASGPNDSPLHF.

The J gene is TRBJ2-1, the V gene TRBV5-1, with TRBD1 matching 7 bases. The J segment lost 0 bases and the V segment lost 3 bases, leaving 9 bases of the junction unmatched. The CDR3 sequence is 17 residues long. The germline V gene has CDR1 SGHRS and CDR2 YFSETQ. The CDR3 sequence: CASSYTNRGYSYNEQFF. The CDR3 DNA follows: TGCGCCAGCAGCTACACCAACAGGGGATACTCCTACAATGAGCAGTTCTTC. The variable domain in full, with the rest retrieved from reference TRBV5-1 and TRBJ2-1, is KAGVTQTPRYLIKTRGQQVTLSCSPISGHRSVSWYQQTPGQGLQFLFEYFSETQRNKGNFPGRFSGRQFSNSRSEMNVSTLELGDSALYLCASSYTNRGYSYNEQFFGPGTRLTVL.

This clonotype was detected many times. The CDR3 DNA is TGTGCCAGCAGTCCCGAACACCTGAGCTCCTACAATGAGCAGTTCTTC. Encoded protein: CASSPEHLSSYNEQFF. This chain links TRBV12-3 or TRBV12-4 with TRBJ2-1; D not certain. This CDR3 spans 16 amino acids. With 5 bases removed from V and 0 bases from J, the gap between germline ends came to 14 bases.

At least ten counts were recorded for this clonotype. The V call is TRBV9, the J call TRBJ1-2; 9 nucleotides match TRBD1. Per the germline V gene, CDR1 is SGDLS and CDR2 is YYNGEE. With V trimmed by 2 bases and J by 7 bases, 6 bases remained unmatched. The CDR3 is 14 residues long. The CDR3 loop is CASSVEDRGGGYTF. The CDR3 bases are TGTGCCAGCAGCGTCGAGGACAGGGGAGGTGGCTACACCTTC.

The chain couples TRBV15 to TRBJ2-1; no firm D call. The CDR3 has 12 residues. V gave up 3 bases and J gave up 10 bases, with 10 bases separating them. Germline CDR1 reads LNHNV; CDR2 reads YYDKDF (reference sequence). The CDR3 sequence: CATSRAFGEQFF. The CDR3, as DNA: TGTGCCACCAGCAGGGCTTTCGGCGAGCAGTTCTTC.

The gene calls are TRBV5-1 and TRBJ2-1; 7 bases line up with TRBD2. The V and J ends lost 3 bases and 7 bases, in that order; junction bases with no gene match: 10. This CDR3 is built from 15 residues. CDR1 SGHRS and CDR2 YFSETQ come from the germline V gene. The CDR3 DNA sequence: TGCGCCAGCAGCTCTGGGAGCGGGATTCGGAATGAGCAGTTCTTC. The encoded protein is CASSSGSGIRNEQFF.

This clonotype was detected a few times. The chain is built from TRBV24-1 and TRBJ2-7; the D gene is possibly TRBD2 (6 bases). Trimming shortened V by 0 bases and J by 2 bases, and 22 bases separated the two germline ends. The CDR3 has 19 residues. The germline V gene encodes CDR1 KGHDR and CDR2 SFDVKD. The CDR3 coding sequence is TGTGCCACCAGTGATTTGACGGGGGAAGGGTATGGGAGCACCTACGAGCAGTACGTC. Its protein product is CATSDLTGEGYGSTYEQYV.

This chain links TRBV27 with TRBJ1-5; TRBD1 might be the D (6 bases). Trimming pared 6 bases from V and 3 bases from J, leaving 15 bases between. This CDR3 is 15 amino acids long. Germline values: CDR1 MNHEY, CDR2 SMNVEV (reference sequence). This CDR3 is CASSHSQGNNQPQHF. CDR3 bases: TGTGCCAGCAGCCACTCACAGGGCAACAATCAGCCCCAGCATTTT.

The rearrangement joins TRBV29-1 to TRBJ1-1; TRBD1 is a possible D gene (6 bases). The germline gives CDR1 SQVTM, CDR2 ANQGSEA. V was pared by 7 bases and J by 4 bases, with 16 bases between. The CDR3 loop spans 13 amino acids. CDR3 in DNA: TGCAGCGGATCACAGGGCCCTGCCACTGAAGCTTTCTTT. Translation: CSGSQGPATEAFF.

This clonotype was seen repeatedly, ten times or more. The V gene is TRBV7-7, the J gene TRBJ2-1, with D unresolved. This CDR3 spans 12 amino acids. The germline gives CDR1 SSHAT, CDR2 FNYEAQ (reference sequence). The V and J ends lost 1 base and 7 bases respectively, with 5 bases between them. CDR3 coding DNA: TGTGCCAGCAGCTTAGTGTGGAATGAGCAGTTCTTC. This translates into CASSLVWNEQFF. The full variable domain, its missing parts supplied by reference TRBV7-7 and TRBJ2-1, is GAGVSQSPRYKVTKRGQDVTLRCDPISSHATLYWYQQALGQGPEFLTYFNYEAQPDKSGLPSDRFSAERPEGSISTLTIQRTEQRDSAMYRCASSLVWNEQFFGPGTRLTVL.

This clonotype was seen a handful of times. V usage is TRBV6-1 and J usage is TRBJ2-1; D remains ambiguous. This CDR3 region has 17 residues. Germline V gene data show CDR1 as MNHNS and CDR2 as SASEGT. V lost 0 bases to trimming and J lost 0 bases, with 12 bases between them. CDR3 in amino acids: CASSEAGSDLSYNEQFF. CDR3 sequence (DNA): TGTGCCAGCAGTGAAGCCGGGTCGGACCTCTCCTACAATGAGCAGTTCTTC.

The V call is TRBV11-2, the J call TRBJ2-1; D not certain. Germline V gene data show CDR1 as SGHAT and CDR2 as FQNNGV. The ends were cut back, 0 bases at V and 10 bases at J, with 7 bases in the middle. The CDR3 has 12 residues. The CDR3 here is CASSLDQSEQFF. In DNA, the CDR3 is TGTGCCAGCAGCTTAGATCAAAGCGAGCAGTTCTTC. Drawing the rest from reference TRBV11-2 and TRBJ2-1, the complete variable domain is EAGVAQSPRYKIIEKRQSVAFWCNPISGHATLYWYQQILGQGPKLLIQFQNNGVVDDSQLPKDRFSAERLKGVDSTLKIQPAKLEDSAVYLCASSLDQSEQFFGPGTRLTVL.

Only a few counts were recorded for this clonotype. The rearrangement uses TRBV11-2 and TRBJ1-5; 9 bases agree with TRBD1. The CDR3 contains 16 residues. Germline CDR1 and CDR2: SGHAT and FQNNGV. V shed 2 bases and J 1 base; nucleotides not matched to a gene: 3. CDR3 protein: CASSLTGGSSNQPQHF. The CDR3 region has the DNA TGTGCCAGCAGCTTAACAGGGGGCAGCAGCAATCAGCCCCAGCATTTT.

This clonotype was observed a handful of times. The chain uses TRBV5-1 and TRBJ2-3; 8 nucleotides match TRBD1. This CDR3 is built from 17 residues. Germline CDR1 is SGHRS and CDR2 is YFSETQ. With 4 bases clipped from V and 0 bases from J, the junction kept 10 bases outside the gene matches. CDR3 amino acids: CASSPTGQGRSTDTQYF. CDR3 sequence (DNA): TGCGCCAGCAGCCCTACCGGACAGGGCAGAAGCACAGATACGCAGTATTTT.